The clone carrying this TCR beta chain was found many times. The target antigen is unknown. These data originate in a study of CD8 T cells in ankylosing spondylitis. General study results and limits: Made up of eight highly homologous variants, a TCR beta motif appeared characteristic of ankylosing spondylitis blood. Disease-linked clones reportedly concentrated significantly in matched ankylosing spondylitis synovial fluid.

Quantitative 5'-RACE with molecular barcodes produced the TCR beta libraries. TCRdb ran MiXCR on the 5' RACE reads and lists one entry per CDR3 protein. The sample has roughly 120,000 distinct CDR3 sequences, around 7% seen once. This TCR was sampled from a male donor with ankylosing spondylitis or in good health (not recorded which). Material for sequencing was blood, either unsorted or a sorted T cell fraction (not recorded which).

In nucleotides, the CDR3 is TGTGCCAGCAGCCAAGGCAGCTCGGGCACCTCAATCTCTGGGGCCAACGTCCTGACTTTC. Translated: CASSQGSSGTSISGANVLTF. The chain recombines TRBV3-1 with TRBJ2-6; no clear D. Germline V gene data show CDR1 as LGHDT and CDR2 as YNNKEL (reference sequence). This CDR3 spans 20 amino acids. Trimming took 1 base from V and 0 from J, leaving 19 bases between them. Filled out from reference TRBV3-1 and TRBJ2-6, the complete variable domain reads DTAVSQTPKYLVTQMGNDKSIKCEQNLGHDTMYWYKQDSKKFLKIMFSYNNKELIINETVPNRFSPKSPDKAHLNLHINSLELGDSAVYFCASSQGSSGTSISGANVLTFGAGSRLTVL.